The following is a TCR beta chain sequence with its context. The antigen it binds to is not known. Qualities for individual bases were not recorded, and no much larger clone is one base off. Reading the label with the study, this specimen's time point is: cycle 1 day 1 (C1D1), immediately before nivolumab initiation. Relapse after autologous stem cell transplantation had occurred in all trial patients, and cohorts A, B and C were distinguished by prior brentuximab vedotin exposure. A total of roughly 60 patients with relapsed/refractory classical Hodgkin lymphoma made up the trial cohort, and each patient's best overall response was complete response, partial response or progressive disease. In the multi-cohort phase II CheckMate 205 trial, trial patients received single-agent nivolumab. An independent review committee assessed best overall response using the 2007 International Working Group response criteria. Trial PBMCs were obtained immediately prior to nivolumab initiation (C1D1) and on therapy at cycle 2 day 1 and cycle 4 day 1. Peripheral blood was collected in 8 mL Vacutainer Cell Preparation Tubes, from which PBMCs were isolated by centrifugation and then cryopreserved.

The data were taken from a study of PD-1 blockade in classical Hodgkin lymphoma (dated by TCRdb to 2018 to 2020). Study-level background: Nivolumab dosing was 3 mg/kg intravenously every 2 weeks, continuing until either disease progression or unacceptable toxicity. The study used TCR beta sequencing and CyTOF to define a peripheral blood immune signature of response to PD-1 blockade in classical Hodgkin lymphoma. Overall results and qualifications from the work: By C4D1, a significant rise was seen in CD4+ TCR diversity but not in CD8+ TCR diversity (p=0.0027 vs p=0.16), and the rise was most apparent among complete responders (p=0.02). Patients starting nivolumab less than 1 year after ASCT had lower diversity and were excluded from later analyses to avoid confounding by immune reconstitution. Baseline TCR diversity was reported to be lower in newly diagnosed patients than in healthy donors, and even lower in relapsed/refractory patients. Trial patients achieving complete response had baseline diversity similar to newly diagnosed patients, whereas partial responders and progressors had significantly lower diversity. The study covered only a single clinical trial cohort, and the causes of the repertoire differences, possibly disease activity or prior therapy, were still not defined.

The Qiagen DNeasy kit was used to extract genomic DNA from unsorted PBMCs and from the negatively selected CD4+ and CD8+ fractions. TCR beta CDR3 regions were amplified by immunoSEQ multiplex PCR using primers annealing to V and J segments. A synthetic immune receptor repertoire was used to minimize amplification bias, and any remaining bias was removed computationally after sequencing. On the authors' methods: Repertoire diversity was quantified as the Shannon entropy index using custom Python scripts. Unsorted, CD4+ and CD8+ repertoires were analyzed separately, except in combined analyses where CD4+ and CD8+ sequences were merged in silico. A clone was considered expanded if an increase in frequency of at least 2-fold after treatment relative to C1D1 was found, and a pseudocount of 0.5 was applied to clones undetected at baseline. Clones with 0 or 1 copy at C1D1 were defined as singleton clones, while clones with 2 or more copies were defined as non-singleton clones. Clones expanded in unsorted samples were annotated as CD4+, CD8+ or unknown by matching protein sequences in sorted samples from the same patient. Diversity changes from C1D1 to C4D1 were tested in paired samples using Wilcoxon tests. Here the immuneACCESS table is served through TCRdb, limited to in-frame sequences with V and J called. Missing clones are a known gap in these copies; in checked studies unresolved V genes cover under half, and the rest lacks a known reason. D and trimming come from the DNA, and the V and J calls and clone size come from that table. Counted in this sample were roughly 19,000 clones; 75% to 90% of them appeared once. The ten top clones hold 24% of the sample.

There are 12 amino acids in the CDR3, from cysteine to phenylalanine inclusive. The only DNA kept is the CDR3, 36 bases in frame from the first base. The junction shows trimming of 8 bases on V and 7 bases on J, plus 12 bases between the germline ends. CDR1 ENHRY and CDR2 SYGVKD are derived from the germline V gene. The rearranged segments are TRBV10-3 and TRBJ1-5; the D gene cannot be named for sure. This receptor was identified in a human donor with classical Hodgkin lymphoma. The sequencing here drew on peripheral blood mononuclear cells (PBMCs), taken at baseline. The DNA is as follows: TGTGCCATCGGGGAGGACTCGCAGCCCCAGCATTTT. This translates into CAIGEDSQPQHF.